This is a list of T cell receptor beta chains from one sample in a study of blood T cell repertoires in COVID-19. The data were produced by immunoSEQ multiplex PCR, yet TCRdb's version contains in-frame clones alone and is incomplete. The data show approximately 150,000 clones, 81% seen once. The sample comprised peripheral blood. The receptors were sampled from a man between 60 and 75 years old with active or convalescent COVID-19. Both conserved end residues are part of each CDR3. The order of the fields is D gene, J gene, clone size, V gene, CDR3 protein, CDR3 DNA. The D gene is left open where the match is weak. Some rows have no size entry. The others give once, few or many, or a class for an expanded clone.

d_call: TRBD2
j_call: TRBJ2-3
clone_size: .
v_call: TRBV10-3
cdr3_aa: CATTSGGAGATDTQYF
cdr3_nt: TGTGCCACGACTAGCGGGGGGGCCGGTGCGACAGATACGCAGTATTTT

d_call: .
j_call: TRBJ2-1
clone_size: few
v_call: TRBV5-1
cdr3_aa: CASGEGGTSYNEQFF
cdr3_nt: TGCGCCAGCGGCGAGGGCGGAACCTCCTACAATGAGCAGTTCTTC

d_call: .
j_call: TRBJ1-5
clone_size: .
v_call: TRBV28
cdr3_aa: CASRQGLDQPQHF
cdr3_nt: TGTGCCAGCAGACAGGGTTTGGATCAGCCCCAGCATTTT

d_call: .
j_call: TRBJ1-5
clone_size: .
v_call: TRBV6-1
cdr3_aa: CASSEPGQSGNQPQHF
cdr3_nt: TGTGCCAGCAGTGAGCCGGGACAATCTGGCAATCAGCCCCAGCATTTT

d_call: .
j_call: TRBJ1-4
clone_size: once
v_call: TRBV7-6
cdr3_aa: CASSLEAASVTNEKLFF
cdr3_nt: TGTGCCAGCAGCCTCGAGGCGGCGTCTGTAACTAATGAAAAACTGTTTTTT

d_call: TRBD2
j_call: TRBJ2-7
clone_size: .
v_call: TRBV29-1
cdr3_aa: CSVGTSGGGHEQYF
cdr3_nt: TGCAGCGTCGGGACTAGCGGGGGGGGCCACGAGCAGTACTTC

d_call: TRBD1
j_call: TRBJ2-7
clone_size: .
v_call: TRBV11-3
cdr3_aa: CASSLTTGKGYEQYF
cdr3_nt: TGTGCCAGCAGCTTAACGACAGGGAAAGGCTACGAGCAGTACTTC

d_call: .
j_call: TRBJ2-3
clone_size: .
v_call: TRBV11-2
cdr3_aa: CASSLGQLTDTQYF
cdr3_nt: TGTGCCAGCAGCTTAGGACAGCTCACAGATACGCAGTATTTT

d_call: .
j_call: TRBJ2-5
clone_size: .
v_call: TRBV10-2
cdr3_aa: CASSERLGQGGETQYF
cdr3_nt: TGCGCCAGCAGTGAGCGCCTCGGACAGGGAGGGGAGACCCAGTACTTC

d_call: TRBD1
j_call: TRBJ2-2
clone_size: .
v_call: TRBV3-1/TRBV3-2
cdr3_aa: CASSQYRGTGELFF
cdr3_nt: TGTGCCAGCAGCCAATACAGGGGGACCGGGGAGCTGTTTTTT

d_call: .
j_call: TRBJ2-5
clone_size: .
v_call: TRBV4-2
cdr3_aa: CASSQDEVQETQYF
cdr3_nt: TGTGCCAGCAGCCAAGATGAGGTACAAGAGACCCAGTACTTC

d_call: .
j_call: TRBJ2-4
clone_size: .
v_call: TRBV21-1
cdr3_aa: CANERYIQYF
cdr3_nt: TGTGCCAACGAACGGTACATTCAGTACTTC

d_call: .
j_call: TRBJ2-7
clone_size: once
v_call: TRBV5-1
cdr3_aa: CASKLQGTYEQYF
cdr3_nt: TGCGCCAGCAAACTACAGGGAACCTACGAGCAGTACTTC

d_call: .
j_call: TRBJ1-1
clone_size: .
v_call: TRBV5-1
cdr3_aa: CASSQTVGTEAFF
cdr3_nt: TGCGCCAGCAGCCAGACAGTAGGCACTGAAGCTTTCTTT

d_call: TRBD2
j_call: TRBJ2-7
clone_size: .
v_call: TRBV28
cdr3_aa: CATPTALAGTNEQYF
cdr3_nt: TGTGCCACCCCAACAGCCCTAGCGGGAACTAACGAGCAGTACTTC

d_call: TRBD1
j_call: TRBJ2-7
clone_size: .
v_call: TRBV27
cdr3_aa: CASKQGLGSYEQYF
cdr3_nt: TGTGCCAGCAAACAGGGGCTTGGTTCCTACGAGCAGTACTTC

d_call: .
j_call: TRBJ1-3
clone_size: .
v_call: TRBV19
cdr3_aa: CATLGQENTIYF
cdr3_nt: TGTGCCACCTTGGGCCAAGAAAACACCATATATTTT

d_call: .
j_call: TRBJ1-1
clone_size: .
v_call: TRBV7-2
cdr3_aa: CASSKGGRVNTEAFF
cdr3_nt: TGTGCCAGCAGCAAGGGGGGGAGGGTGAACACTGAAGCTTTCTTT

d_call: TRBD1
j_call: TRBJ1-5
clone_size: few
v_call: TRBV5-1
cdr3_aa: CASRPGTGSNQPQHF
cdr3_nt: TGCGCCAGCAGGCCCGGGACAGGCAGCAATCAGCCCCAGCATTTT

d_call: .
j_call: TRBJ2-7
clone_size: .
v_call: TRBV18
cdr3_aa: CASSRGPSYEQYF
cdr3_nt: TGTGCCAGCTCACGGGGGCCATCCTACGAGCAGTACTTC

d_call: TRBD2
j_call: TRBJ2-1
clone_size: .
v_call: TRBV24-1
cdr3_aa: CATSGSPGLAGNGHFDEQFF
cdr3_nt: TGTGCCACCAGTGGCAGCCCGGGACTAGCGGGAAACGGACATTTCGATGAGCAGTTCTTC

d_call: .
j_call: TRBJ2-5
clone_size: few
v_call: TRBV3-1/TRBV3-2
cdr3_aa: CASSHDSGRATGETQYF
cdr3_nt: TGTGCCAGCAGCCACGACTCCGGGAGAGCGACTGGGGAGACCCAGTACTTC

d_call: .
j_call: TRBJ1-6
clone_size: .
v_call: TRBV3-1/TRBV3-2
cdr3_aa: CASSQGRNTHNSPLHF
cdr3_nt: TGTGCCAGCAGCCAAGGGAGGAACACCCATAATTCACCCCTCCACTTT

d_call: .
j_call: TRBJ1-5
clone_size: .
v_call: TRBV2
cdr3_aa: CASRRRGNQPQHF
cdr3_nt: TGTGCCAGCAGGAGGAGAGGGAATCAGCCCCAGCATTTT

d_call: TRBD1
j_call: TRBJ2-7
clone_size: .
v_call: TRBV19
cdr3_aa: CASSIRQGAYEQYF
cdr3_nt: TGTGCCAGTAGTATTCGACAGGGGGCCTACGAGCAGTACTTC

d_call: .
j_call: TRBJ2-2
clone_size: .
v_call: TRBV3-1/TRBV3-2
cdr3_aa: CASSPQYERSTGELFF
cdr3_nt: TGTGCCAGCAGCCCTCAGTATGAGCGGAGCACCGGGGAGCTGTTTTTT

d_call: TRBD1
j_call: TRBJ2-7
clone_size: .
v_call: TRBV9
cdr3_aa: CASSIGQGEQYF
cdr3_nt: TGTGCCAGCAGCATAGGACAGGGCGAGCAGTACTTC

d_call: TRBD1
j_call: TRBJ1-6
clone_size: .
v_call: TRBV6-4
cdr3_aa: CASSGFTGDSPLHF
cdr3_nt: TGTGCCAGCAGTGGGTTTACAGGGGATTCACCCCTCCACTTT

d_call: .
j_call: TRBJ1-1
clone_size: .
v_call: TRBV12-3/TRBV12-4
cdr3_aa: CASSPGENTEAFF
cdr3_nt: TGTGCCAGCAGTCCAGGGGAGAACACTGAAGCTTTCTTT

d_call: TRBD2
j_call: TRBJ2-7
clone_size: many
v_call: TRBV28
cdr3_aa: CASSPVTSGRSEQYF
cdr3_nt: TGTGCCAGCAGTCCGGTAACTAGCGGGAGAAGCGAGCAGTACTTC

d_call: .
j_call: TRBJ2-3
clone_size: .
v_call: TRBV28
cdr3_aa: CASAGQGGSDTQYF
cdr3_nt: TGTGCCAGCGCCGGACAGGGAGGGTCAGATACGCAGTATTTT

d_call: TRBD2
j_call: TRBJ2-1
clone_size: once
v_call: TRBV27
cdr3_aa: CASSTPSGSTNEQFF
cdr3_nt: TGTGCCAGCAGTACCCCTAGCGGGAGTACCAATGAGCAGTTCTTC

d_call: .
j_call: TRBJ1-2
clone_size: .
v_call: TRBV5-1
cdr3_aa: CASTLETGNYGYTF
cdr3_nt: TGCGCCAGCACCTTAGAGACAGGAAACTATGGCTACACCTTC

d_call: .
j_call: TRBJ2-1
clone_size: .
v_call: TRBV7-9
cdr3_aa: CASSLRSDSYNEQFF
cdr3_nt: TGTGCCAGCAGCTTACGCAGCGACTCCTACAATGAGCAGTTCTTC

d_call: .
j_call: TRBJ2-5
clone_size: .
v_call: TRBV2
cdr3_aa: CASSTQETQYF
cdr3_nt: TGTGCCAGCAGTACTCAAGAGACCCAGTACTTC

d_call: TRBD1
j_call: TRBJ1-2
clone_size: .
v_call: TRBV19
cdr3_aa: CASSPQGASGYTF
cdr3_nt: TGTGCCAGTAGTCCGCAGGGGGCGAGTGGCTACACCTTC

d_call: TRBD2
j_call: TRBJ2-7
clone_size: .
v_call: TRBV7-2
cdr3_aa: CASSRRLAGGEQYF
cdr3_nt: TGTGCCAGCAGCCGGAGACTAGCGGGAGGCGAGCAGTACTTC

d_call: TRBD2
j_call: TRBJ2-3
clone_size: .
v_call: TRBV6-6
cdr3_aa: CASSQPAGTSGGDTQYF
cdr3_nt: TGTGCCAGCAGTCAACCAGCGGGGACTAGCGGGGGGGATACGCAGTATTTT

d_call: .
j_call: TRBJ2-7
clone_size: .
v_call: TRBV2
cdr3_aa: CASLSAYEQYF
cdr3_nt: TGTGCCAGCCTCTCGGCCTACGAGCAGTACTTC

d_call: TRBD1
j_call: TRBJ1-4
clone_size: few
v_call: TRBV27
cdr3_aa: CASSDRGGEKLFF
cdr3_nt: TGTGCCAGCAGTGACAGGGGGGGTGAAAAACTGTTTTTT

d_call: TRBD1
j_call: TRBJ1-1
clone_size: .
v_call: TRBV5-4
cdr3_aa: CASSQDRGSLITEAFF
cdr3_nt: TGTGCCAGCAGCCAGGACAGGGGAAGTTTGATCACTGAAGCTTTCTTT

d_call: TRBD2
j_call: TRBJ2-7
clone_size: .
v_call: TRBV28
cdr3_aa: CASSRGTRGSYEQYF
cdr3_nt: TGTGCCAGCAGTCGAGGGACTAGGGGCTCCTACGAGCAGTACTTC

d_call: TRBD1
j_call: TRBJ1-4
clone_size: .
v_call: TRBV13
cdr3_aa: CASSPGQGSGANEKLFF
cdr3_nt: TGTGCCAGCAGCCCCGGACAGGGGTCAGGTGCTAATGAAAAACTGTTTTTT